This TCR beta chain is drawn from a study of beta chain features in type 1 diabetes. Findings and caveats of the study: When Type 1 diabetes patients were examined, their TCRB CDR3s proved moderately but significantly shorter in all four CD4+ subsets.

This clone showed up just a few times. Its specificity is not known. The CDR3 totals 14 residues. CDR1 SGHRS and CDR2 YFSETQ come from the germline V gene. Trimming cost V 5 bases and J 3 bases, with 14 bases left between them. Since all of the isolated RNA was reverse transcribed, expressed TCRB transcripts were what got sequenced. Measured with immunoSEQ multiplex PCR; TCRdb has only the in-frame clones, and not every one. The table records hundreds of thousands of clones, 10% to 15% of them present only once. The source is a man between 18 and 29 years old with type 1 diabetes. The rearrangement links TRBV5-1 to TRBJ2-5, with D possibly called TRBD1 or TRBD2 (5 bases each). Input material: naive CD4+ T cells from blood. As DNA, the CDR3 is TGCGCCAGCAGGTCGGGGCTTTGGGAAGAGACCCAGTACTTC. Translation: CASRSGLWEETQYF. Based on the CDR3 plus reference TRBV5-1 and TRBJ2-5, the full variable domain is KAGVTQTPRYLIKTRGQQVTLSCSPISGHRSVSWYQQTPGQGLQFLFEYFSETQRNKGNFPGRFSGRQFSNSRSEMNVSTLELGDSALYLCASRSGLWEETQYFGPGTRLLVL.